This T cell receptor (beta chain) stems from a study of T cells after yellow fever vaccination. This clonotype occurred a few times. TCRdb ran MiXCR on the 5' RACE reads and lists one entry per CDR3 protein. The sample consists of more than 350,000 distinct CDR3 sequences, around a tenth of them appearing once. The CDR3 has 13 amino acids. The germline CDR1 and CDR2 sequences are MNHNS and SASEGT. V was clipped by 6 bases and J by 2 bases; unmatched bases: 4. The clonotype originates from a man aged 18 to 35 who received the YFV17D yellow fever vaccine. Sequenced material: PBMCs, taken on the day of the first yellow fever vaccination. The rearrangement links TRBV6-1 to TRBJ2-7, with 7 bases identical to TRBD1. CDR3 loop: CASRTGTTYEQYF. For the CDR3, the DNA is TGTGCCAGCAGGACAGGGACCACCTACGAGCAGTACTTC.